This T cell receptor (beta chain) was sequenced for a study of post-analysis software for immune sequencing data. This CDR3 has 13 amino acids. The V and J ends lost 7 bases and 11 bases respectively, with 20 bases between them. TCR beta libraries were prepared from cDNA with unique molecular identifiers. TCRdb used MiXCR to reprocess the PCR reads, holding one entry per CDR3 protein. Of roughly 580,000 distinct CDR3 sequences in the sample, roughly 47% are singletons; the top ten hold around 1.7%. Points from the study as a whole: A few TRBV segments occurring more often in patients than controls included TRBV5-6, TRBV5-1 and TRBV20-1.

As to this clonotype: Its matching antigen is unknown.

The rearrangement joins TRBV12-3 or TRBV12-4 to TRBJ2-5, with no clear D. Sequencing was carried out using blood. The TCR sequence derives from a girl aged 5-17 years with multiple sclerosis. CDR3 region: CASTRSSPGEQYF. DNA of the CDR3: TGTGCCAGCACCCGATCCTCCCCCGGTGAGCAGTACTTC.